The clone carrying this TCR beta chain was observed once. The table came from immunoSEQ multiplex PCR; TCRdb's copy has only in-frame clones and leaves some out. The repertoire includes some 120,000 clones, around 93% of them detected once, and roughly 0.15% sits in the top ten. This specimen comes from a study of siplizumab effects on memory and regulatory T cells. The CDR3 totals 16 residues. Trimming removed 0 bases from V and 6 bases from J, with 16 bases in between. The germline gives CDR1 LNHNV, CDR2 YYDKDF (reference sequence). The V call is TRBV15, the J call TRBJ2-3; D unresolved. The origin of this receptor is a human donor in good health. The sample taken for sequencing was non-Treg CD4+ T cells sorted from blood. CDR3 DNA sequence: TGTGCCACCAGCAGAGATGGTGGGTCCGCCGAGGATACGCAGTATTTT. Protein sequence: CATSRDGGSAEDTQYF.